One sample yielded the 17 T cell receptor beta chains listed below, sequenced in a study of cytomegalovirus exposure and HLA in healthy donors. Libraries were prepared by immunoSEQ multiplex PCR; TCRdb keeps only in-frame clonotypes and omits some of them. The repertoire holds under 350,000 clones, with 80% to 90% as singletons. The sequencing input was PBMCs. The receptors come from a woman aged 18-29 years in good health and CMV-seronegative.

The chain combines TRBV19 with TRBJ2-1, with D perhaps TRBD2 (6 bases). Deletions cut 3 bases from V and 7 bases from J, with 10 bases between. Germline CDR1 LNHDA, CDR2 SQIVND (reference sequence). This CDR3 spans 13 amino acids. CDR3 nucleotide sequence: TGTGCCAGTAGTATCGGGGGATGGAATGAGCAGTTCTTC. Amino acid sequence: CASSIGGWNEQFF.

This clone was seen only once. The V call is TRBV11-3, the J call TRBJ1-2, with D uncertain. The CDR3 is made up of 13 amino acids. V dropped 4 bases and J dropped 0 bases, with 6 bases sitting between them. Germline CDR1 and CDR2: SGHNT and YENEEA. The CDR3: CASSYVTNYGYTF. Written as DNA, the CDR3 is TGTGCCAGCAGCTATGTAACTAACTATGGCTACACCTTC.

The chain links TRBV7-2 to TRBJ1-2; 9 nucleotides match TRBD1. Germline V gene lookup returns CDR1 SGHTA and CDR2 FQGNSA. CDR3 length: 14 residues. V shed 5 bases and J 2 bases; nucleotides not matched to a gene: 3. CDR3: CASSIGQGNYGYTF. DNA of the CDR3: TGTGCCAGCAGCATAGGACAGGGGAACTATGGCTACACCTTC.

The CDR3 loop is CASSLWLTSGTGEQYF. The CDR3 bases are TGTGCCAGCAGTTTATGGTTGACTAGCGGGACGGGGGAGCAGTACTTC. The chain has TRBV28 and TRBJ2-7, with 11 bases fitting TRBD2. The germline gives CDR1 MDHEN, CDR2 SYDVKM. CDR3 length: 16 residues. Losses at the gene ends were 0 bases for V and 7 bases for J; bases not matched to a gene: 8.

The chain joins TRBV9 to TRBJ1-6; TRBD1 aligns across 9 bases. Germline CDR1 reads SGDLS; CDR2 reads YYNGEE. The ends lost 1 base at V and 5 bases at J; junction bases unmatched: 19. This CDR3 region has 21 residues. This CDR3 is CASSVKSQWGQGSSNNSPLHF. The CDR3 DNA is TGTGCCAGCAGCGTAAAATCTCAGTGGGGACAGGGATCCTCGAATAATTCACCCCTCCACTTT.

The rearrangement joins TRBV27 to TRBJ2-3, with 16 bases lining up with TRBD2. The V gene end was trimmed by 5 bases and the J gene end by 1 base; junction bases not matched to a gene: 6. The germline CDR1 and CDR2 sequences are MNHEY and SMNVEV (reference sequence). CDR3 length: 18 amino acids. The CDR3 nucleotides read TGTGCCAGCAGTCCGGGACTAGCGGGGGGGCTTGGCACAGATACGCAGTATTTT. Its protein is CASSPGLAGGLGTDTQYF.

This clone was detected only once. The V gene is TRBV29-1, the J gene TRBJ1-1; maybe TRBD1 (6 bases). The CDR3 is 15 amino acids. V lost 0 bases, J lost 3 bases, and 14 bases lay in between. Germline loops: CDR1 SQVTM, CDR2 ANQGSEA. CDR3 region: CSVEEDITGYTEAFF. As DNA, the CDR3 is TGCAGCGTTGAAGAAGATATTACAGGGTACACTGAAGCTTTCTTT. The entire variable domain, with the rest obtained from reference TRBV29-1 and TRBJ1-1, is as follows: SAVISQKPSRDICQRGTSLTIQCQVDSQVTMMFWYRQQPGQSLTLIATANQGSEATYESGFVIDKFPISRPNLTFSTLTVSNMSPEDSSIYLCSVEEDITGYTEAFFGQGTRLTVV.

The rearrangement joins TRBV2 to TRBJ1-2, with TRBD1 identical over 9 bases. This CDR3 contains 16 residues. After removal of 8 bases from V and 4 bases from J, the junction contained 14 bases not matched to a gene. Germline loops: CDR1 SNHLY, CDR2 FYNNEI. CDR3 protein: CASLEGQGTSGYGYTF. The CDR3 DNA is TGTGCCAGCCTCGAGGGACAGGGCACCTCGGGCTATGGCTACACCTTC.

The chain uses TRBV10-2 and TRBJ2-1; 8 nucleotides align to TRBD2. The V gene's germline CDR1 is WSHSY and CDR2 SAAADI. V was pared by 4 bases and J by 8 bases, with 16 bases of the junction left unmatched. The CDR3 consists of 17 residues. Written as DNA, the CDR3 is TGCGCCAGCAGTGGTTTAACTGGACTAGCTTTGTTCGATGAGCAGTTCTTC. Amino acid sequence: CASSGLTGLALFDEQFF.

This clone occurred a few times. The J gene is TRBJ1-2, the V gene TRBV5-6; weak D call: TRBD1 (5 bases). Trimming took 0 bases from V and 8 from J, leaving 14 bases between them. This CDR3 is built from 14 residues. CDR1 and CDR2 (germline): SGHDT, YYEEEE. CDR3 protein: CASSLDRKAIGYTF. For the CDR3, the DNA is TGTGCCAGCAGCTTGGACAGGAAGGCGATCGGCTACACCTTC.

The rearrangement links TRBV7-9 to TRBJ1-5; 11 bases are shared with TRBD1. The germline V gene has CDR1 SEHNR and CDR2 FQNEAQ (reference sequence). With 7 bases clipped from V and 7 bases from J, the junction kept 6 bases outside the gene matches. This CDR3 comprises 14 residues. The CDR3 spells CASTLGQGDQPQHF. In DNA, the CDR3 is TGTGCCAGCACCCTGGGACAGGGGGACCAGCCCCAGCATTTT.

The chain links TRBV28 to TRBJ2-6; a possible D gene is TRBD1 (6 bases). Germline V CDR1 and CDR2: MDHEN, SYDVKM. The length of the CDR3 is 15 residues. Trimming removed 5 bases from V and 2 bases from J, with 10 bases in between. This CDR3 reads CASSVQGPGANVLTF. The CDR3 region has the DNA TGTGCCAGCAGTGTACAGGGCCCTGGGGCCAACGTCCTGACTTTC.

This clone was picked up a small number of times. The V call is TRBV18, the J call TRBJ1-5; D might be TRBD1 (5 bases). Germline V CDR1 and CDR2: KGHSH, LQKENI. This CDR3 has 12 amino acids. The V gene lost 6 bases and the J gene lost 11 bases, with 14 bases spanning the gap. In DNA, the CDR3 is TGTGCCAGCTCCCACCGGGGGGAAGCCCAGCATTTT. It is translated as CASSHRGEAQHF.

Details on this clone: The identical CDR3 is also encoded by other nucleotide sequences in the sample. This rearrangement joins TRBV7-8 to TRBJ1-5; TRBD1 might be the D (5 bases). Germline V gene lookup returns CDR1 SGHVS and CDR2 FQNEAQ. The CDR3 runs to 14 residues. V gave up 5 bases and J gave up 0 bases, with 8 bases separating them. The CDR3 nucleotides are TGTGCCAGCAGCCCAGACAGTAGCAATCAGCCCCAGCATTTT. As protein: CASSPDSSNQPQHF.

The V gene is TRBV6-5, the J gene TRBJ1-4; D is unclear. V shed 5 bases and J shed 1 base, with 2 bases lying between them. The CDR3 contains 12 residues. CDR1 is MNHEY, CDR2 SVGAGI, per germline. CDR3 region: CASSRTNEKLFF. The CDR3 coding sequence is TGTGCCAGCAGTCGAACTAATGAAAAACTGTTTTTT.

V and J are TRBV29-1 and TRBJ1-5, with D tentatively TRBD1 (5 bases). This CDR3 comprises 13 residues. Looked up from germline, CDR1 is SQVTM and CDR2 is ANQGSEA. Trimming removed 6 bases at V and 2 bases at J, with 11 bases between. The CDR3 DNA reads as TGCAGCGTGGCAGGGAATGGCAATCAGCCCCAGCATTTT. As protein: CSVAGNGNQPQHF.

The chain recombines TRBV4-3 with TRBJ2-1; no reliable D call. The germline V gene has CDR1 LGHNA and CDR2 YSLEER. This CDR3 has 14 residues. The ends were cut back, 0 bases at V and 7 bases at J, with 10 bases in the middle. The CDR3 loop reads CASSQDLPLNEQFF. As DNA, the CDR3 is TGCGCCAGCAGCCAAGATCTCCCTTTGAATGAGCAGTTCTTC.